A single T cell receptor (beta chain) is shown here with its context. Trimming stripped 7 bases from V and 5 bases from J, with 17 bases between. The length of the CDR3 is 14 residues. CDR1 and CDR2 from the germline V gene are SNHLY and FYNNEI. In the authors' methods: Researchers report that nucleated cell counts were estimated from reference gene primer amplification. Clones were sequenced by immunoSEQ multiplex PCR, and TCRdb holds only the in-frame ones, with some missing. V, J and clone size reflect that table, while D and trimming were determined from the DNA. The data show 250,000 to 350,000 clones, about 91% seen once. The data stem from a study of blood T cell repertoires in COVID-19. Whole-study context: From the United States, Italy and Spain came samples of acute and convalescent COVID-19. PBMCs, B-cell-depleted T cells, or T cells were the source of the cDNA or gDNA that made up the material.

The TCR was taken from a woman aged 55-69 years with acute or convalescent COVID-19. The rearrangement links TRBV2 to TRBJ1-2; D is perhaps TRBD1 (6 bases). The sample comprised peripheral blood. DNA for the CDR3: TGTGCCAGCACCCTGGGGGCGCCGGGTTATGGCTACACCTTC. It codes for CASTLGAPGYGYTF.